This T cell receptor beta chain was captured by sequencing in a study of technical replicates of blood from a handful of donors. TCRdb keeps only in-frame clones here, not all; method: immunoSEQ multiplex PCR. Found here are about 70,000 clones, 80% to 95% of them singletons; the top ten hold around 0.37%. CDR3 length: 15 residues. The trim removed 5 bases at V and 2 bases at J, leaving 6 bases unmatched. Germline V CDR1 and CDR2: MNHNS, SASEGT. The receptor was derived from a human donor in good health. Sequences were obtained from T cells isolated from PBMCs. This rearrangement joins TRBV6-1 to TRBJ2-7; TRBD1 aligns across 10 bases. This CDR3 is CASSTWTGGPYEQYF. CDR3 DNA: TGTGCCAGCAGTACATGGACAGGGGGACCCTACGAGCAGTACTTC.